Listed below are T cell receptor beta chains from one sample, sequenced in a study of cytomegalovirus exposure and HLA in healthy donors. TCRdb's table, derived via immunoSEQ multiplex PCR, lists solely in-frame clones and lacks some. The sample records 110,000 or so clones, about 80% being singletons. Specimen: PBMCs. These receptors were collected from a man aged 40-55 years in good health and CMV-seropositive. The conserved cysteine and the conserved F or W are not part of the CDR3 here.

V | length | CDR3
TRBV6-1 | 11 | ASSETGTDTQY
TRBV6-1 | 12 | AISKQKAAYEQY
TRBV30 | 11 | AWSVGSGETQY
TRBV6-1 | 13 | ASISRVGGNQPQH
TRBV9 | 14 | ASSVDAGGIYNEQF
TRBV19 | 11 | ASMRSQYNEQF
TRBV10-1 | 13 | ASSIGTSGTDTQY
TRBV5-4 | 12 | ASSYLGTFYGYT
TRBV28 | 13 | ASSLFALKFNEQF
TRBV11-3 | 13 | ASSRRARASNEQF
TRBV27 | 13 | ASSSSWLYTGELF
TRBV5-6 | 11 | ASSLGPGGPQH
TRBV10-3 | 10 | AIRADLYEQY
TRBV6-1 | 13 | ASGTPGLAKGTQY
TRBV4-3 | 11 | ASSHDRGDGYT
TRBV27 | 14 | ASSLPTSGPRNEQF
TRBV11-1 | 10 | ASSKLNNEQF
TRBV6-4 | 13 | ASSPSGGGTDTQY
TRBV7-2 | 14 | ASSSPRAANTGELF
TRBV11-3 | 17 | ASSLVGTGFRPGANVLT
TRBV28 | 13 | ASRVQGGSGNTIY
TRBV7-2 | 14 | ASSLVAGPGWDEQF
TRBV14 | 12 | ASSQMGRSYEQY
TRBV9 | 13 | ASSVADRGHYEQY
TRBV7-2 | 14 | ASSHRTSGTYNEQF
TRBV6-5 | 12 | ASSYRGANTEAF
TRBV18 | 12 | ASSPLTANTEAF
TRBV28 | 14 | ASSLTRAFSGNTIY
TRBV5-1 | 13 | ASSLGLVQVNEQF
TRBV9 | 12 | ASSGTSGRNIQY
TRBV5-5 | 11 | ASSRQALTEAF
TRBV10-3 | 15 | AISASGQGAGGNTIY
TRBV18 | 12 | ASSPGTMNTEAF
TRBV7-2 | 12 | ASSATGVKEKLF
TRBV11-2 | 12 | ASSLVRRSDEQY
TRBV19 | 11 | ASSRGGVGEQY
TRBV7-3 | 13 | ASSSSAPGTGELF
TRBV7-2 | 11 | ASSSRNNYGYT
TRBV13 | 14 | ASSLYRDRGSDTQY
TRBV30 | 11 | AWSGGGRETQY
TRBV19 | 12 | ASRATGTNYGYT
TRBV28 | 10 | AIFAGNTEAF
TRBV11-1 | 12 | ASATSTVYNEQF
TRBV30 | 9 | ALTRGEKLF
TRBV10-1 | 12 | ASSELRGGGEAF
TRBV5-4 | 14 | ASSLGGLSSYNEQF
TRBV7-3 | 11 | ASSPGQEYEQY
TRBV4-2 | 15 | ASSQGLQGTVNEKLF
TRBV5-6 | 12 | ASSLIRGRHGYT
TRBV28 | 13 | ASSSGELGDTEAF
TRBV28 | 12 | ASSTTSAQETQY
TRBV23-1 | 13 | ASSQGFRDRKGYT
TRBV9 | 10 | ASSVADSPQY
TRBV27 | 12 | ASSFQEVGQPQH
TRBV19 | 12 | ASSIWAGNTEAF
TRBV4-1 | 13 | ASSQERWGSYEQY
TRBV7-9 | 11 | ASSLAGGNEQY
TRBV11-3 | 12 | ASSRQGWTDTQY
TRBV27 | 13 | ASSLWGRVGYGYT